This entry lists 3 T cell receptor beta chains sequenced from one sample in a study of cytomegalovirus exposure and HLA in healthy donors (dated by TCRdb to 2016 to 2017). Libraries were prepared through the immunoSEQ multiplex PCR assay. A mixture of 60 forward primers for TCR Vbeta segments and 13 reverse primers for TCR Jbeta segments was used in the multiplex PCR. The clones in this table, taken by TCRdb from immuneACCESS, are in-frame only. Not every clone is retained; where verified, under half of the shortfall comes from an unresolved V gene, and the cause of the rest is unknown. This sample is represented by 150,000 to 200,000 clones; 55% to 65% of them were singletons. In total, the top ten clones hold about 3.2% of the sample. Source material: PBMCs. These receptor sequences come from a man aged 40-49 years in good health and CMV-seronegative.

CDR3 bases: TGCGCCAGCAGCTTTCAGGGGTTTAATGAAAAACTGTTTTTT. Translation: CASSFQGFNEKLFF. The rearrangement links TRBV5-1 to TRBJ1-4; a weak D match, TRBD1 (6 bases). Germline-derived CDR1 and CDR2 are SGHRS and YFSETQ. This CDR3 is 14 amino acids long. The V end lost 2 bases, the J end lost 4 bases, and 9 bases lay between the germline ends. The whole variable domain, remainder taken from reference TRBV5-1 and TRBJ1-4, is KAGVTQTPRYLIKTRGQQVTLSCSPISGHRSVSWYQQTPGQGLQFLFEYFSETQRNKGNFPGRFSGRQFSNSRSEMNVSTLELGDSALYLCASSFQGFNEKLFFGSGTQLSVL.

On this clone itself: The germline gene is not matched at one end of the junction; a read error may be the cause. The rearrangement links TRBV7-9 to TRBJ2-6; a possible D gene is TRBD1 (6 bases). Looked up from germline, CDR1 is SEHNR and CDR2 is FQNEAQ (reference sequence). The CDR3 is made up of 17 amino acids. The CDR3 nucleotides read TGTTCCAGCAGTTTACCCAGGGGAAGCTCTGGGGCCAACGTCCTGACTTTC. Translation: CSSSLPRGSSGANVLTF.

This chain uses TRBV29-1 with TRBJ1-2; 7 nucleotides match TRBD1. The CDR3 totals 11 residues. CDR1 is SQVTM, CDR2 ANQGSEA, per germline. With 7 bases clipped from V and 8 bases from J, the junction kept 7 bases outside the gene matches. The CDR3 loop is CSADRARGYTF. As DNA, the CDR3 is TGCAGCGCTGACAGGGCACGAGGCTACACCTTC.